This passage covers 15 T cell receptor beta chains from one sample sequenced in a study of blood T cells in healthy people across ages. The use of a sample-barcoded 5' primer and a J-beta primer mix characterized a second PCR of roughly 7 to 11 cycles. TCRdb passed the 5' RACE reads through MiXCR, listing each CDR3 protein once. The table shows 850,000 to 1,300,000 distinct CDR3 sequences, with more than 40% occurring only once. Sequencing was carried out using blood. Every receptor here comes from a woman between 55 and 75 years old in good health.

This clonotype occurred a few times. The chain employs TRBV2 and TRBJ2-4; D is possibly TRBD1 (5 bases). CDR3 length: 16 amino acids. The V and J ends lost 3 bases and 3 bases respectively, with 15 bases between them. Germline-derived CDR1 and CDR2 are SNHLY and FYNNEI. CDR3 loop: CASSDVGRAGKNIQYF. CDR3 bases: TGTGCCAGCAGTGATGTGGGCAGGGCAGGCAAAAACATTCAGTACTTC.

This chain connects TRBV27 to TRBJ1-2, with 7 bases identical to TRBD1. The CDR3 extends over 13 amino acids. V lost 8 bases to trimming and J lost 4 bases; unmatched junction nucleotides: 7. Germline V CDR1 and CDR2: MNHEY, SMNVEV (reference sequence). This CDR3 is CASGDRVGYGYTF. Here the CDR3 DNA reads TGTGCCAGCGGCGACAGGGTCGGCTATGGCTACACCTTC.

The genes are TRBV28 and TRBJ2-1; 13 nucleotides line up with TRBD2. Per germline, CDR1 MDHEN and CDR2 SYDVKM. Losses at the gene ends were 5 bases for V and 11 bases for J; bases not matched to a gene: 3. The length of the CDR3 is 13 residues. The CDR3 region is CASSTGTSGKQFF. The CDR3 nucleotides read TGTGCCAGCAGTACCGGGACTAGCGGGAAGCAGTTCTTC.

The chain has TRBV18 and TRBJ1-4; weak D call: TRBD1 (6 bases). This CDR3 contains 16 residues. Germline V gives CDR1 KGHSH, CDR2 LQKENI. Trimming shortened V by 4 bases and J by 7 bases, and 19 bases separated the two germline ends. The CDR3: CASSLGAEGLSEKLFF. For the CDR3, the DNA is TGTGCCAGCTCACTGGGGGCTGAAGGTCTTTCTGAAAAACTGTTTTTT. Combining the CDR3 with reference TRBV18 and TRBJ1-4 gives the whole variable domain NAGVMQNPRHLVRRRGQEARLRCSPMKGHSHVYWYRQLPEEGLKFMVYLQKENIIDESGMPKERFSAEFPKEGPSILRIQQVVRGDSAAYFCASSLGAEGLSEKLFFGSGTQLSVL.

The gene calls are TRBV15 and TRBJ2-1; TRBD2 agrees at 12 bases. The germline CDR1 and CDR2 sequences are LNHNV and YYDKDF (reference sequence). This CDR3 is built from 18 residues. V trimming: 0 bases; J trimming: 7 bases; junction bases outside the gene matches: 10. The CDR3 sequence is CATSRDRASGRAINEQFF. CDR3 bases: TGTGCCACCAGCAGAGATAGGGCTAGCGGGAGGGCCATAAATGAGCAGTTCTTC.

The chain is built from TRBV12-3 or TRBV12-4 and TRBJ2-7; D call uncertain. The V end lost 7 bases, the J end lost 0 bases, and 10 bases lay between the germline ends. There are 13 residues in the CDR3. Written as DNA, the CDR3 is TGTGCCAGCACCCGGTCGGACTCCTACGAGCAGTACTTC. It specifies CASTRSDSYEQYF.

In its sample, this clonotype was seen once. The CDR3 protein is CASSWSSSYNEQFF. CDR3 in DNA: TGTGCCAGCAGTTGGTCTAGCTCCTACAATGAGCAGTTCTTC. This chain joins TRBV27 and TRBJ2-1; no firm D call. CDR3 size: 14 residues. Per the germline V gene, CDR1 is MNHEY and CDR2 is SMNVEV (reference sequence). Between the trimmed V and J ends, which lost 4 bases and 0 bases, there was a span of 7 bases.

V gene TRBV27 combines with J gene TRBJ2-3; D is perhaps TRBD1 or TRBD2 (6 bases each). The CDR3 spans 15 residues. Germline lookup yields CDR1 MNHEY and CDR2 SMNVEV (reference sequence). With 5 bases removed from V and 3 bases from J, the gap between germline ends came to 15 bases. The CDR3 is CASSLRGDWTDTQYF. The CDR3 region has the DNA TGTGCCAGCAGTCTAAGGGGGGATTGGACAGATACGCAGTATTTT.

A few counts support this clonotype. V usage is TRBV3-1 and J usage is TRBJ2-7, with a weak D call TRBD2 (5 bases). CDR1 is LGHDT, CDR2 YNNKEL, per germline (reference sequence). CDR3 length: 15 residues. V lost 2 bases to trimming and J lost 7 bases, with 18 bases between them. In DNA form, the CDR3 reads TGTGCCAGCAGCCAACTCCGGGATCCGGCGAGGGAGCAGTACTTC. It translates to CASSQLRDPAREQYF.

Comment on this clonotype: This may arise from a read error, as a much more abundant clone is one base away. The V and J genes are TRBV6-6 and TRBJ2-7; 8 bases line up with TRBD1. The length of the CDR3 is 12 residues. Unmatched junction bases numbered 8, after V lost 6 bases and J lost 10 bases. The germline CDR1 and CDR2 sequences are MNHNY and SVGAGI (reference sequence). The CDR3 here is CASSFDRGVQYF. In DNA, the CDR3 is TGTGCCAGCAGCTTCGACAGGGGTGTTCAGTACTTC.

This chain connects TRBV27 to TRBJ2-7; D may match TRBD1 or TRBD2 (5 bases each). Looked up from germline, CDR1 is MNHEY and CDR2 is SMNVEV (reference sequence). V dropped 5 bases and J dropped 3 bases, with 17 bases sitting between them. The CDR3 consists of 15 residues. The CDR3 nucleotides are TGTGCCAGCAGTCGTCTTGGGACGGAGAACTACGAGCAGTACTTC. Translated, it gives CASSRLGTENYEQYF.

There are a few counts of this clonotype. The chain is built from TRBV5-1 and TRBJ2-5; D might be TRBD1 (6 bases). Germline CDR1 SGHRS, CDR2 YFSETQ. The CDR3 extends over 16 amino acids. V lost 4 bases, J lost 7 bases, and 23 bases lay in between. The CDR3 bases are TGCGCCAGCAGCCTCGAGGACAGTCGGGGCAGAGGGACCCAGTACTTC. Its translation: CASSLEDSRGRGTQYF. The full variable domain, rest sourced from reference TRBV5-1 and TRBJ2-5, is KAGVTQTPRYLIKTRGQQVTLSCSPISGHRSVSWYQQTPGQGLQFLFEYFSETQRNKGNFPGRFSGRQFSNSRSEMNVSTLELGDSALYLCASSLEDSRGRGTQYFGPGTRLLVL.

This chain connects TRBV24-1 to TRBJ2-5; no clear D gene. Matching the DNA end better, TRBJ2-1 makes the J call doubtful. Germline V lookup: CDR1 KGHDR, CDR2 SFDVKD. The CDR3 is made up of 15 amino acids. For the CDR3, the DNA is TGTGCCACCAGTGAACCCCGGCAGGACCAAGAGACCCAGTTCTTC. Translated, it gives CATSEPRQDQETQFF.

This clonotype was observed a few times. V is TRBV5-1 and J is TRBJ2-3; weak D call: TRBD2 (7 bases). V was trimmed by 6 bases and J by 1 base, leaving 18 bases between them. The germline CDR1 and CDR2 sequences are SGHRS and YFSETQ. This CDR3 spans 16 amino acids. CDR3 amino acids: CASTPVGGQGTDTQYF. The CDR3 nucleotides are TGCGCCAGCACCCCTGTGGGGGGGCAGGGCACAGATACGCAGTATTTT.

This clonotype turned up a few times. This chain connects TRBV4-1 to TRBJ1-2; 8 bases match TRBD1. Germline V gives CDR1 MGHRA, CDR2 YSYEKL. The CDR3 has 16 residues. The J segment lost 5 bases and the V segment lost 1 base, leaving 9 bases of the junction unmatched. In DNA, the CDR3 is TGCGCCAGCAGCCAAGGGTCCGGACGGACAGGGTATGGCTACACCTTC. Amino acids: CASSQGSGRTGYGYTF.